Shown below are 32 T cell receptor beta chains from a single sample sequenced in a study of CD8 T cells in ankylosing spondylitis. From the 5' RACE reads, TCRdb called clonotypes with MiXCR, one entry per CDR3 protein. The repertoire includes about 130,000 distinct CDR3 sequences, 6% to 8.5% of them detected once, and around 11% sits in the top ten. Sequencing was carried out using blood, either unsorted or a sorted T cell fraction (not recorded which). The receptors originated from a female donor with ankylosing spondylitis or in good health (not recorded which).

This clonotype was counted many times. V and J are TRBV6-5 and TRBJ2-5; 10 bases map to TRBD2. There are 15 residues in the CDR3. V shed 3 bases and J 5 bases; nucleotides not matched to a gene: 6. CDR1 is MNHEY, CDR2 SVGAGI, per germline. The DNA for the CDR3 is TGTGCCAGCAGTTATAATCGAGCGGGGGGGGAGACCCAGTACTTC. As protein: CASSYNRAGGETQYF.

This clonotype was found many times. The chain employs TRBV12-3 or TRBV12-4 and TRBJ1-5; 8 positions match TRBD1. Losses at the gene ends were 4 bases for V and 0 bases for J; bases not matched to a gene: 5. CDR3 length: 16 residues. The chain's CDR3 is CASSSDDRGSNQPQHF. The CDR3 nucleotides are TGTGCCAGCAGTTCCGACGACAGGGGTAGCAATCAGCCCCAGCATTTT.

This clonotype was observed at least ten times. The chain is built from TRBV20-1 and TRBJ2-3; tentative D call: TRBD1 (6 bases). Germline assignment: CDR1 DFQATT and CDR2 SNEGSKA (reference sequence). Trimming left V 2 bases short and J 4 bases short, with 16 bases between. This CDR3 region has 15 residues. The CDR3: CSARPYREVPDTQYF. Written as DNA, the CDR3 is TGCAGTGCTAGACCCTACAGGGAAGTCCCAGATACGCAGTATTTT.

This clonotype was found many times. The rearrangement joins TRBV9 to TRBJ1-1; D remains ambiguous. V lost 0 bases to trimming and J lost 4 bases, with 13 bases between them. The length of the CDR3 is 15 residues. The germline V gene has CDR1 SGDLS and CDR2 YYNGEE. In nucleotides, the CDR3 is TGTGCCAGCAGCGTAGCTACGGGAGGAGGCACTGAAGCTTTCTTT. This codes for CASSVATGGGTEAFF. Based on the CDR3 plus reference TRBV9 and TRBJ1-1, the full variable domain is DSGVTQTPKHLITATGQRVTLRCSPRSGDLSVYWYQQSLDQGLQFLIQYYNGEERAKGNILERFSAQQFPDLHSELNLSSLELGDSALYFCASSVATGGGTEAFFGQGTRLTVV.

In this sample, this clonotype turned up many times. The chain carries TRBV5-4 and TRBJ2-7, with a weak D call TRBD1 (6 bases). Deletions cut 4 bases from V and 3 bases from J, with 14 bases between. CDR3 size: 14 residues. Germline assignment: CDR1 SGHNT and CDR2 YYREEE (reference sequence). Here the CDR3 DNA reads TGTGCCAGCAGCCTGGGGACATCCAGCTACGAGCAGTACTTC. It specifies CASSLGTSSYEQYF.

A word on this clonotype: This likely comes from a read error, as the CDR3 has no conserved phenylalanine or tryptophan at its end. The chain recombines TRBV7-6 with TRBJ1-2; 11 bases map to TRBD1. CDR3 length: 16 amino acids. Germline CDR1 SGHVS, CDR2 FNYEAQ. J gave up 7 bases and V 5 bases, and 12 bases lay outside the gene matches. CDR3 protein: CASSPRDRGFGFGYTL. The CDR3 DNA reads as TGTGCCAGCAGCCCACGGGACAGGGGGTTTGGTTTTGGCTACACCTTA.

This clonotype came up many times. The J gene is TRBJ1-4, the V gene TRBV2; weak D call: TRBD1 (5 bases). This CDR3 has 15 amino acids. The V gene lost 1 base and the J gene lost 8 bases, with 14 bases spanning the gap. Germline CDR1 is SNHLY and CDR2 is FYNNEI. CDR3 DNA sequence: TGTGCCAGCAGTGAAGGGAGGGGCGCGGGAGAAAAACTGTTTTTT. Its translation is CASSEGRGAGEKLFF. The complete variable domain, with remaining parts taken from reference TRBV2 and TRBJ1-4, reads EPEVTQTPSHQVTQMGQEVILRCVPISNHLYFYWYRQILGQKVEFLVSFYNNEISEKSEIFDDQFSVERPDGSNFTLKIRSTKLEDSAMYFCASSEGRGAGEKLFFGSGTQLSVL.

This clonotype was seen a handful of times. One base away lies a much larger clone, so this may be a sequencing read error. The chain carries TRBV7-2 and TRBJ2-1, with 8 nucleotides matching TRBD1. Germline V CDR1 and CDR2: SGHTA, FQGNSA. The junction had 4 bases not matched to a gene; V was cut back by 7 bases and J by 5 bases. The CDR3 has 13 residues. The DNA of the CDR3 is TGTGCCAGCACTACGGACAGGGACAATGAGCAGTTCTTC. Translation: CASTTDRDNEQFF.

This clonotype was found many times. The CDR3 DNA follows: TGTGCCAGCCTAAACAATGGGGGGGGTCGAGAAGAGACCCAGTACTTC. Translated: CASLNNGGGREETQYF. The genes are TRBV2 and TRBJ2-5; 7 bases agree with TRBD2. Per germline, CDR1 SNHLY and CDR2 FYNNEI. The CDR3 has 16 residues. Trimming at V came to 8 bases and at J to 3 bases, leaving 15 bases not matched to a gene.

This clonotype was recorded many times. The V call is TRBV2, the J call TRBJ2-5; possible D gene TRBD1, 5 bases. V was shortened by 4 bases and J by 2 bases, with 11 bases between the two germline ends. Per germline, CDR1 SNHLY and CDR2 FYNNEI. There are 14 residues in the CDR3. CDR3 amino acids: CASSVSQVQETQYF. The CDR3 nucleotides are TGTGCCAGCAGTGTGTCACAGGTGCAAGAGACCCAGTACTTC.

This clonotype showed up many times. The rearrangement joins TRBV20-1 to TRBJ1-4; TRBD1 might be the D (6 bases). The V and J ends lost 0 bases and 8 bases respectively, with 13 bases between them. CDR1 and CDR2 (germline): DFQATT, SNEGSKA (reference sequence). This CDR3 is 14 amino acids long. The CDR3 DNA is TGCAGTGCTAGAGATCGGGGGGGCTGGGAAAAACTGTTTTTT. This encodes CSARDRGGWEKLFF.

This clonotype was counted many times. V is TRBV5-1 and J is TRBJ2-2; D might be TRBD1 or TRBD2, each matching 5 bases. The CDR3 contains 17 residues. Trimming took 0 bases from V and 2 from J, leaving 14 bases between them. CDR1 is SGHRS and CDR2 is YFSETQ in the germline V gene. The CDR3: CASSLGVRGANTGELFF. CDR3 in DNA: TGCGCCAGCAGCTTGGGAGTACGAGGGGCTAACACCGGGGAGCTGTTTTTT.

The chain joins TRBV20-1 to TRBJ1-1, with D possibly TRBD1 on 5 matching bases. Trimming pared 1 base from V and 2 bases from J, leaving 11 bases between. This CDR3 comprises 14 residues. CDR1 is DFQATT, CDR2 SNEGSKA, per germline (reference sequence). In DNA, the CDR3 is TGCAGTGCTAGAGGGGCAGGGCCCAACACTGAAGCTTTCTTT. Amino acids: CSARGAGPNTEAFF.

At least ten counts were recorded for this clonotype. The gene calls are TRBV5-1 and TRBJ2-7, with D perhaps TRBD1 or TRBD2 (5 bases each). Trimming took off 3 bases at V and 2 bases at J, with 9 bases between the two ends. CDR3 length: 13 residues. Germline CDR1 SGHRS, CDR2 YFSETQ. Here the CDR3 DNA reads TGCGCCAGCAGCTCGGGACCAGCCTACGAGCAGTACTTC. Its protein product is CASSSGPAYEQYF.

This clonotype has a count of ten or more. V and J are TRBV28 and TRBJ1-2; weak D call: TRBD1 (5 bases). Germline V CDR1 and CDR2: MDHEN, SYDVKM. V was trimmed by 3 bases and J by 5 bases, leaving 22 bases between them. This CDR3 spans 17 amino acids. DNA of the CDR3: TGTGCCAGCAGTTTTGGTGTGTCGGCCCTGTCAGGGTATGGCTACACCTTC. This encodes CASSFGVSALSGYGYTF.

This clonotype was counted at least ten times. This chain uses TRBV5-1 with TRBJ2-1; 11 bases align to TRBD2. CDR3 length: 15 residues. V lost 0 bases and J lost 9; bases outside the gene matches: 5. Germline V gives CDR1 SGHRS, CDR2 YFSETQ. The DNA for the CDR3 is TGCGCCAGCAGCTTGGAGGTAGCGGGGGGGCTTGAGCAGTTCTTC. Translation gives CASSLEVAGGLEQFF.

This clonotype was seen repeatedly, ten times or more. The chain recombines TRBV3-1 with TRBJ1-1, with 9 positions matching TRBD1. The germline V gene has CDR1 LGHDT and CDR2 YNNKEL (reference sequence). This CDR3 has 14 residues. The junction had 7 bases not matched to a gene; V was cut back by 0 bases and J by 11 bases. CDR3 sequence reads: CASSQDPGTGYAFF. The CDR3 bases are TGTGCCAGCAGCCAAGACCCCGGGACAGGGTATGCTTTCTTT.

At least ten counts were recorded for this clonotype. The chain employs TRBV7-8 and TRBJ1-1, with D perhaps TRBD1 (6 bases). This CDR3 has 19 amino acids. The germline CDR1 and CDR2 sequences are SGHVS and FQNEAQ. V shed 2 bases and J shed 0 bases, with 22 bases lying between them. The CDR3 DNA sequence: TGTGCCAGCAGCTTATCCCAGACATGGGGGGCCCCCATGAACACTGAAGCTTTCTTT. Its translation is CASSLSQTWGAPMNTEAFF.

This clonotype appeared many times. The chain is built from TRBV20-1 and TRBJ1-1; a possible D gene is TRBD1 (6 bases). The germline gives CDR1 DFQATT, CDR2 SNEGSKA (reference sequence). V was pared by 1 base and J by 0 bases, with 12 bases between. CDR3 length: 15 residues. CDR3 nucleotides: TGCAGTGCTAGAGGGGGGGCCGGCATGAACACTGAAGCTTTCTTT. It codes for CSARGGAGMNTEAFF.

This clonotype was observed many times. The V gene is TRBV6-5, the J gene TRBJ2-7; D may be TRBD2 (5 bases). The length of the CDR3 is 15 residues. Trimming removed 0 bases at V and 6 bases at J, with 15 bases between. The germline V gene has CDR1 MNHEY and CDR2 SVGAGI. The CDR3 DNA follows: TGTGCCAGCAGTTACTCGACTATAGGGAACAGCGAGCAGTACTTC. Translating it yields CASSYSTIGNSEQYF.

This clonotype came up many times. This chain joins TRBV12-3 or TRBV12-4 and TRBJ1-4; D is possibly TRBD1 (6 bases). CDR3 length: 15 residues. V shed 5 bases and J shed 3 bases, with 13 bases lying between them. The CDR3: CASSPVGGPNEKLFF. CDR3 in DNA: TGTGCCAGCAGTCCGGTGGGGGGGCCTAATGAAAAACTGTTTTTT.

This clonotype was detected many times. This chain links TRBV5-1 with TRBJ1-1, with 7 bases lining up with TRBD1. The CDR3 contains 14 residues. Germline V gene sequence: CDR1 SGHRS, CDR2 YFSETQ. V was pared by 0 bases and J by 4 bases, with 3 bases of the junction left unmatched. DNA for the CDR3: TGCGCCAGCAGCTTGGAGGGGGCCAGCACTGAAGCTTTCTTT. It yields the protein CASSLEGASTEAFF. The full variable domain, in which reference TRBV5-1 and TRBJ1-1 provide the parts outside the CDR3, is KAGVTQTPRYLIKTRGQQVTLSCSPISGHRSVSWYQQTPGQGLQFLFEYFSETQRNKGNFPGRFSGRQFSNSRSEMNVSTLELGDSALYLCASSLEGASTEAFFGQGTRLTVV.

This clonotype appeared many times. The J gene is TRBJ1-5, the V gene TRBV12-3 or TRBV12-4; D is ambiguous. The V and J ends lost 7 bases and 5 bases respectively, with 12 bases between them. CDR3 length equals 13 residues. The CDR3 is CASTLQKDQPQHF. CDR3 DNA sequence: TGTGCCAGCACCCTTCAGAAGGATCAGCCCCAGCATTTT.

The V gene is TRBV28, the J gene TRBJ1-4, with D hard to call. CDR1 and CDR2 from the germline V gene are MDHEN and SYDVKM. The CDR3 runs 13 residues. Between the trimmed V and J ends, which lost 3 bases and 6 bases, there was a span of 8 bases. CDR3 amino acids: CASSFRNDEKLFF. CDR3 DNA sequence: TGTGCCAGCAGTTTCAGGAATGATGAAAAACTGTTTTTT.

Many counts were recorded for this clonotype. The rearrangement joins TRBV5-1 to TRBJ2-5, with unresolved D. Germline assignment: CDR1 SGHRS and CDR2 YFSETQ. There are 14 residues in the CDR3. The V gene lost 2 bases and the J gene lost 2 bases, with 10 bases spanning the gap. The CDR3 reads CASSLVGRQETQYF. CDR3 DNA sequence: TGCGCCAGCAGCTTAGTCGGCAGACAAGAGACCCAGTACTTC.

This clonotype was counted many times. V and J are TRBV27 and TRBJ2-1, with D possibly TRBD1 on 6 matching bases. CDR1 is MNHEY, CDR2 SMNVEV, per germline (reference sequence). V was cut by 6 bases and J by 0 bases, with 15 bases left in between. The CDR3 is 16 amino acids. The CDR3 loop reads CASRPGGGSSYNEQFF. CDR3 nucleotides: TGTGCCAGCAGACCTGGGGGCGGCTCCTCCTACAATGAGCAGTTCTTC.

This clonotype was found many times. V and J are TRBV6-1 and TRBJ1-1, with D maybe TRBD1 (5 bases). The CDR3 has 16 amino acids. Germline CDR1 reads MNHNS; CDR2 reads SASEGT. Trimming removed 2 bases from V and 2 bases from J, with 15 bases in between. This CDR3 reads CASSEPRGRSNTEAFF. CDR3 nucleotide sequence: TGTGCCAGCAGTGAACCGAGGGGAAGATCTAACACTGAAGCTTTCTTT.

This clonotype has ten or more counts. This likely comes from a read error, as the CDR3 has no conserved phenylalanine or tryptophan at its end. The limits of the CDR3 on the DNA are not certain, so only TCRdb's listed CDR3 is given. The chain joins TRBV20-1 to TRBJ2-3; whether TRBD2, the table's D call, matches the DNA was not checked. Termini included, the CDR3 measures 12 amino acids. Germline CDR1 and CDR2: DFQATT and SNEGSKA (reference sequence). This chain's CDR3 is CSAITTSGGPIL.

As concerns this clonotype: A much larger clone differs from this one at a single base, so this may be a read error. This chain connects TRBV15 to TRBJ1-2; D gene uncertain. This CDR3 region has 13 residues. V dropped 0 bases and J dropped 3 bases, with 5 bases sitting between them. The germline V gene has CDR1 LNHNV and CDR2 YYDKDF (reference sequence). CDR3 sequence (DNA): TGTGCCACCAGCAGAGAGGGTGACTATGGCTACACCTTC. The encoded protein is CATSREGDYGYTF.

The sample holds many counts of this clonotype. CDR3 in amino acids: CAISRTSGEETQYF. The DNA of the CDR3 is TGTGCCATCTCGCGGACTAGCGGGGAGGAGACCCAGTACTTC. J is TRBJ2-5 and V is TRBV6-2 or TRBV6-3; 12 bases fit TRBD2. Trimming cost V 10 bases and J 5 bases; bases outside gene matches: 8. Germline values: CDR1 MNHEY, CDR2 SVGEGT. The CDR3 runs to 14 residues.

This clonotype was observed many times. The chain recombines TRBV19 with TRBJ2-1; D tentatively reads TRBD1 or TRBD2 (5 bases each). Trimming shortened V by 7 bases and J by 7 bases, and 17 bases separated the two germline ends. The CDR3 is 14 residues long. Per the germline V gene, CDR1 is LNHDA and CDR2 is SQIVND (reference sequence). This CDR3 reads CASTRTGRGNEQFF. CDR3 nucleotide sequence: TGTGCCAGTACCCGAACGGGGCGAGGGAATGAGCAGTTCTTC. The full variable domain, its missing parts supplied by reference TRBV19 and TRBJ2-1, is DGGITQSPKYLFRKEGQNVTLSCEQNLNHDAMYWYRQDPGQGLRLIYYSQIVNDFQKGDIAEGYSVSREKKESFPLTVTSAQKNPTAFYLCASTRTGRGNEQFFGPGTRLTVL.

In the case of this clonotype: A read error may be the cause here, since a much bigger clone is one base away. The chain carries TRBV7-6 and TRBJ2-5; no clear D. Germline V CDR1 and CDR2: SGHVS, FNYEAQ. CDR3 length equals 10 residues. This chain's CDR3 is CASRPEAQYF. The DNA of the CDR3 is TGTGCCAGCCGCCCAGAGGCCCAGTACTTC.